A selection of T cell receptor beta chains follows, all from one sample in a study of blood T cells in healthy people across ages. One entry per CDR3 protein, called by TCRdb with MiXCR from the 5' RACE reads. The sample consists of 1.2 million to 1.5 million distinct CDR3 sequences, around 42% of them appearing once. What was sequenced was blood. These TCRs come from a woman between 18 and 29 years old in good health. CDR3s include the opening cysteine and the closing phenylalanine or tryptophan. D genes are given only for firm matches. Expanded clones are given a class, and other clones once, few, many or no size at all.

clone size: -
D gene: -
J gene: TRBJ2-1
V gene: TRBV7-2
CDR3 DNA: TGTGCCAGCAGCCCACTCTTGACTACCAGGGGGGGTGAGCAGTTCTTC
CDR3 protein: CASSPLLTTRGGEQFF

clone size: few
D gene: TRBD2
J gene: TRBJ2-7
V gene: TRBV12-3/TRBV12-4
CDR3 DNA: TGTGCCAGCAGGGACCGACTAGCGGGAGACGACGAGCAGTACTTC
CDR3 protein: CASRDRLAGDDEQYF

clone size: many
D gene: TRBD2
J gene: TRBJ2-7
V gene: TRBV20-1
CDR3 DNA: TGCAGTGCCAATCCAGCGGGATCCTCCTACGAGCAGTACTTC
CDR3 protein: CSANPAGSSYEQYF

clone size: once
D gene: -
J gene: TRBJ2-5
V gene: TRBV12-3/TRBV12-4
CDR3 DNA: TGTGCCAGCAGGTCTCGGGAGAACTGGGAGACCCAGTACTTC
CDR3 protein: CASRSRENWETQYF

clone size: -
D gene: -
J gene: TRBJ1-4
V gene: TRBV27
CDR3 DNA: TGTGCCAGCAGTTTAGTTCCGGGGGCGAATAATGAAAAACTGTTTTTT
CDR3 protein: CASSLVPGANNEKLFF

clone size: -
D gene: -
J gene: TRBJ1-2
V gene: TRBV27
CDR3 DNA: TGTGCCAGCACCTCCACGGCAGGCCTCGTTACCTTC
CDR3 protein: CASTSTAGLVTF

clone size: -
D gene: -
J gene: TRBJ2-5
V gene: TRBV15
CDR3 DNA: TGTGCCACCAGCAGAGACTTGGGCGACCAAGAGACCCAGTACTTC
CDR3 protein: CATSRDLGDQETQYF

clone size: few
D gene: -
J gene: TRBJ1-2
V gene: TRBV7-9
CDR3 DNA: TGTGCCAGCAGCTTAAGTGGGCAGGACTATGGCTACACCTTC
CDR3 protein: CASSLSGQDYGYTF

clone size: few
D gene: TRBD2
J gene: TRBJ2-5
V gene: TRBV29-1
CDR3 DNA: TGCAGCGTTGTGGCCGGGACTAGCGGGATCGGCAATGAGCAGTACTTC
CDR3 protein: CSVVAGTSGIGNEQYF

clone size: -
D gene: TRBD1
J gene: TRBJ2-1
V gene: TRBV13
CDR3 DNA: TGTGCCAGCAGCTTTTCAGGGGGCTCCTACTATGAGCAGTTCTTC
CDR3 protein: CASSFSGGSYYEQFF

clone size: few
D gene: -
J gene: TRBJ1-2
V gene: TRBV20-1
CDR3 DNA: TGCAGTGCTCAACGAGCGGGCTATGGCTACACCTTC
CDR3 protein: CSAQRAGYGYTF

clone size: -
D gene: -
J gene: TRBJ1-5
V gene: TRBV6-1
CDR3 DNA: TGTGCCAGCAGAGGGGGGAACGGGCAGCCCCAGCATTTT
CDR3 protein: CASRGGNGQPQHF

clone size: once
D gene: -
J gene: TRBJ1-2
V gene: TRBV9
CDR3 DNA: TGTGCCGGCAGCGTAGGTGAGGGGCCGTATGGCTACACCTTC
CDR3 protein: CAGSVGEGPYGYTF

clone size: -
D gene: TRBD2
J gene: TRBJ2-5
V gene: TRBV11-2
CDR3 DNA: TGTGCCAGCAGCTATGAAGGACTAGCGGCATACAATGAGCAGTACTTC
CDR3 protein: CASSYEGLAAYNEQYF

clone size: -
D gene: TRBD2
J gene: TRBJ2-3
V gene: TRBV6-2/TRBV6-3
CDR3 DNA: TGTGCCAGCACCGAAGCGGGGGGTAGCACAGATACGCAGTATTTT
CDR3 protein: CASTEAGGSTDTQYF

clone size: few
D gene: TRBD2
J gene: TRBJ2-7
V gene: TRBV3-1
CDR3 DNA: TGTGCCAGCAGCCAAGAAGTTTCGGCTAGCGGGAGTGTCGAGCAGTACTTC
CDR3 protein: CASSQEVSASGSVEQYF

clone size: -
D gene: -
J gene: TRBJ2-4
V gene: TRBV20-1
CDR3 DNA: TGCAGTGCTCCCGACCCCTCCGGCCAAAACATTCAGTACTTC
CDR3 protein: CSAPDPSGQNIQYF